This entry lists 11 T cell receptor beta chains sequenced from one sample in a study of HIV-infected patients and healthy controls. Whole blood was used without fractionation, so all unsorted peripheral T cells were included. Alpha and beta constant-region primers primed reverse transcription of around 500 ng RNA. Separate chain-specific third strand synthesis with multiplexing indices produced the alpha and beta libraries. In TCRdb, the 5' RACE reads were re-called with MiXCR into one record per CDR3 protein. Found here are approximately 7,300 distinct CDR3 sequences, under 8% of them singletons; the top ten hold approximately 9%. Specimen: blood, collected before antiretroviral therapy. These receptors originate from an adult with HIV infection.

In this sample, this clonotype is medium-sized. The chain has TRBV12-3 or TRBV12-4 and TRBJ2-3, with 8 positions matching TRBD2. Trimming removed 6 bases from V and 6 bases from J; junction bases left unmatched: 11. The CDR3 length is 15 residues. The CDR3 reads CASRLQTGGHDTQYF. The CDR3 DNA reads TGTGCCAGCAGACTCCAAACGGGGGGGCACGATACGCAGTATTTT.

In this sample, this clonotype is medium-sized. The CDR3 sequence is CSASRAEGYGYTF. In nucleotides, the CDR3 is TGCAGTGCTAGTAGGGCAGAGGGCTATGGCTACACCTTC. The chain carries TRBV20-1 and TRBJ1-2; D is undetermined. The V gene's germline CDR1 is DFQATT and CDR2 SNEGSKA (reference sequence). This CDR3 spans 13 amino acids. V shed 3 bases and J shed 4 bases, with 12 bases lying between them.

CDR3 protein: CSVGRSENIQYF. CDR3 coding DNA: TGCAGCGTTGGTCGGTCGGAAAACATTCAGTACTTC. The chain has TRBV29-1 and TRBJ2-4; no clear D. The germline V gene has CDR1 SQVTM and CDR2 ANQGSEA. V shed 4 bases and J shed 5 bases, with 9 bases lying between them. This CDR3 region has 12 residues.

This clonotype is termed large. The chain uses TRBV13 and TRBJ1-1; 7 nucleotides line up with TRBD1. CDR3 length: 14 residues. J gave up 1 base and V 6 bases, and 5 bases lay outside the gene matches. Germline assignment: CDR1 PRHDT and CDR2 FYEKMQ (reference sequence). DNA of the CDR3: TGTGCCAGCAGTTCGGGACAGCCGAACACTGAAGCTTTCTTT. Translation gives CASSSGQPNTEAFF.

By sample fraction, this clonotype is medium-sized. This chain links TRBV12-3 or TRBV12-4 with TRBJ1-1; D gene unclear. The CDR3 length is 13 residues. Deletions cut 3 bases from V and 1 base from J, with 6 bases between. The CDR3 nucleotides read TGTGCCAGCAGTTTTCAGGAGAACACTGAAGCTTTCTTT. Protein: CASSFQENTEAFF.

In its sample, this clonotype is medium-sized (0.01 to 0.1%). This chain connects TRBV30 to TRBJ1-2; D gene ambiguous. The CDR3 loop spans 13 amino acids. Trimming removed 0 bases from V and 2 bases from J, with 7 bases in between. The germline V gene has CDR1 GTSNPN and CDR2 SVGIG (reference sequence). CDR3: CAWSVSLNYGYTF. Written as DNA, the CDR3 is TGTGCCTGGAGTGTAAGTTTGAACTATGGCTACACCTTC. Full variable domain (remainder filled in from reference TRBV30 and TRBJ1-2): SQTIHQWPATLVQPVGSPLSLECTVEGTSNPNLYWYRQAAGRGLQLLFYSVGIGQISSEVPQNLSASRPQDRQFILSSKKLLLSDSGFYLCAWSVSLNYGYTFGSGTRLTVV.

The CDR3 DNA follows: TGTGCCAGCAGTTACTTTTCGACAGGGGGAAATGAGCAGTTCTTC. Its protein is CASSYFSTGGNEQFF. This chain connects TRBV6-6 to TRBJ2-1; 9 nucleotides agree with TRBD1. After removal of 1 base from V and 7 bases from J, the junction contained 5 bases not matched to a gene. This CDR3 is built from 15 residues. Germline CDR1 MNHNY, CDR2 SVGAGI (reference sequence).

By sample share, this clonotype is medium-sized (0.01 to 0.1%). The rearrangement links TRBV29-1 to TRBJ2-2; D perhaps matches TRBD1 (5 bases). The CDR3 totals 13 residues. The germline CDR1 and CDR2 sequences are SQVTM and ANQGSEA. V lost 4 bases and J 9 bases, leaving 15 bases between the germline ends. As DNA, the CDR3 is TGCAGCGTTGTGGGGCAGGCGAGCAGGGAGCTGTTTTTT. It encodes CSVVGQASRELFF.

Judged by abundance, this clonotype is medium-sized. The chain recombines TRBV29-1 with TRBJ1-2, with a tentative D call TRBD1 (5 bases). CDR3 length: 14 amino acids. Germline V gives CDR1 SQVTM, CDR2 ANQGSEA. V was cut by 7 bases and J by 4 bases, with 19 bases left in between. In nucleotides, the CDR3 is TGCAGCGCCCCTGGTGGGGGGAATCTCTATGGCTACACCTTC. Amino acid sequence: CSAPGGGNLYGYTF.

Relative to its sample, this clonotype is medium-sized. V usage is TRBV9 and J usage is TRBJ2-2; 8 bases are shared with TRBD2. This CDR3 is built from 16 residues. Unmatched junction bases numbered 7, after V lost 5 bases and J lost 1 base. The germline V gene has CDR1 SGDLS and CDR2 YYNGEE. For the CDR3, the DNA is TGTGCCAGCAGTCCCTCCGGGGGGGTGAACACCGGGGAGCTGTTTTTT. Its protein product is CASSPSGGVNTGELFF.

This clonotype is labeled medium-sized (0.01 to 0.1%). The chain has TRBV28 and TRBJ2-3; D tentatively fits TRBD1 or TRBD2 (5 bases each). This CDR3 comprises 15 residues. V lost 4 bases, J lost 3 bases, and 14 bases lay in between. Germline V gene data show CDR1 as MDHEN and CDR2 as SYDVKM. CDR3 sequence (DNA): TGTGCCAGCAGTTATGGGGGATTTACGACAGATACGCAGTATTTT. This codes for CASSYGGFTTDTQYF. The full variable domain, rest sourced from reference TRBV28 and TRBJ2-3, is DVKVTQSSRYLVKRTGEKVFLECVQDMDHENMFWYRQDPGLGLRLIYFSYDVKMKEKGDIPEGYSVSREKKERFSLILESASTNQTSMYLCASSYGGFTTDTQYFGPGTRLTVL.